These 16 T cell receptor beta chains were all obtained from the same sample, sequenced in a study of long-term antiretroviral therapy in people with HIV. Investigators performed immunoSEQ version v3.0 at survey level. Clones were read by immunoSEQ multiplex PCR, and TCRdb kept only the in-frame ones, dropping some. The sample holds about 20,000 clones, about 92% seen once. The specimen comprised unsorted PBMCs, sampled 4.4 years after starting antiretroviral therapy. These receptors all stem from a woman aged 50 to 65 with HIV.

The rearrangement joins TRBV4-1 to TRBJ2-7, with 9 bases identical to TRBD1. V lost 4 bases, J lost 5 bases, and 9 bases stayed unmatched. From germline, CDR1 is MGHRA and CDR2 YSYEKL. This CDR3 contains 15 residues. In DNA form, the CDR3 reads TGCGCCAGCAGCCCCTGGACAGGGGAAAGGAACGAGCAGTACTTC. As protein: CASSPWTGERNEQYF.

The rearrangement joins TRBV30 to TRBJ1-1; the D gene is possibly TRBD1 (6 bases). This CDR3 has 14 amino acids. Germline loops: CDR1 GTSNPN, CDR2 SVGIG (reference sequence). Deletions cut 1 base from V and 3 bases from J, with 12 bases between. Here the CDR3 DNA reads TGTGCCTGGAGTGAGACAGGTTTGTACACTGAAGCTTTCTTT. Residues: CAWSETGLYTEAFF.

In this sample, this clone turned up once. The chain recombines TRBV6-1 with TRBJ2-1; TRBD1 matches 9 bases. Germline CDR1 reads MNHNS; CDR2 reads SASEGT. This CDR3 contains 16 residues. V was clipped by 2 bases and J by 9 bases; unmatched bases: 11. The CDR3, as DNA: TGTGCCAGCAGTGAACTTGGGACAGGGATAGGTGGTGAGCAGTTCTTC. This gives the protein CASSELGTGIGGEQFF.

The V and J genes are TRBV9 and TRBJ2-2, with 7 bases identical to TRBD1. CDR3 size: 15 residues. Germline assignment: CDR1 SGDLS and CDR2 YYNGEE. Trimming removed 5 bases from V and 0 bases from J; junction bases left unmatched: 4. The CDR3 here is CASRPGTANTGELFF. The CDR3, as DNA: TGTGCCAGCAGACCCGGGACAGCGAACACCGGGGAGCTGTTTTTT. Complete variable domain (other parts from reference TRBV9 and TRBJ2-2): DSGVTQTPKHLITATGQRVTLRCSPRSGDLSVYWYQQSLDQGLQFLIQYYNGEERAKGNILERFSAQQFPDLHSELNLSSLELGDSALYFCASRPGTANTGELFFGEGSRLTVL.

The chain couples TRBV6-5 to TRBJ1-1; D gene uncertain. V gave up 0 bases and J gave up 11 bases, with 13 bases separating them. CDR3 length equals 13 residues. CDR1 MNHEY and CDR2 SVGAGI come from the germline V gene. The CDR3 coding sequence is TGTGCCAGCAGTTACTCGAAGGGAGGTTGGGCTTTCTTT. Protein: CASSYSKGGWAFF.

This sequence joins TRBV6-6 and TRBJ1-1; 7 bases line up with TRBD1. The CDR3 spans 16 residues. Germline lookup yields CDR1 MNHNY and CDR2 SVGAGI (reference sequence). Trimming took 6 bases from V and 5 from J; bases not matched to a gene: 15. In nucleotides, the CDR3 is TGTGCCAGCAGAAAGACTACCAAGGGGGCGAAGACTGAAGCTTTCTTT. Protein: CASRKTTKGAKTEAFF.

The genes are TRBV5-4 and TRBJ2-3, with 10 positions matching TRBD1. Germline V gene data show CDR1 as SGHNT and CDR2 as YYREEE (reference sequence). This CDR3 has 15 residues. Trimming took 2 bases from V and 6 from J; bases not matched to a gene: 6. CDR3 DNA sequence: TGTGCCAGCAGCTTTAATTCGGGACAGGGGGATACGCAGTATTTT. This encodes CASSFNSGQGDTQYF.

The V call is TRBV2, the J call TRBJ2-7; D is undetermined. Germline V gene sequence: CDR1 SNHLY, CDR2 FYNNEI. The CDR3 sequence is 12 residues long. With 7 bases removed from V and 4 bases from J, the gap between germline ends came to 11 bases. DNA for the CDR3: TGTGCCAGCAATTCCAGAACTTACGAGCAGTACTTC. Its translation: CASNSRTYEQYF.

This chain links TRBV2 with TRBJ1-2, with D perhaps matching TRBD1 (6 bases). CDR3 length: 16 residues. Germline CDR1 reads SNHLY; CDR2 reads FYNNEI. V was shortened by 2 bases and J by 8 bases, with 21 bases between the two germline ends. The CDR3, as DNA: TGTGCCAGCAGTGAACAGGGGAACGTAGCGCTGGGGGGCTACACCTTC. Its protein is CASSEQGNVALGGYTF.

The rearrangement joins TRBV19 to TRBJ1-2; D is undetermined. The CDR3 has 15 residues. Deletions cut 3 bases from V and 0 bases from J, with 11 bases between. Germline V lookup: CDR1 LNHDA, CDR2 SQIVND (reference sequence). CDR3 coding DNA: TGTGCCAGTAGTATCAGACCGGGAGCTAACTATGGCTACACCTTC. This gives the protein CASSIRPGANYGYTF.

The chain is built from TRBV5-1 and TRBJ2-7; TRBD1 matches 10 bases. The J segment lost 3 bases and the V segment lost 2 bases, leaving 2 bases of the junction unmatched. The CDR3 length is 14 residues. CDR1 is SGHRS and CDR2 is YFSETQ in the germline V gene. CDR3 sequence reads: CASSFGQGDYEQYF. The CDR3 DNA is TGCGCCAGCAGCTTCGGACAGGGGGACTACGAGCAGTACTTC.

The chain carries TRBV14 and TRBJ2-7, with no clear D. CDR3 size: 13 residues. Germline V lookup: CDR1 SGHDN, CDR2 FVKESK. With 1 base removed from V and 2 bases from J, the gap between germline ends came to 6 bases. The DNA of the CDR3 is TGTGCCAGCAGCCAAGGACGGACCTACGAGCAGTACTTC. Translation gives CASSQGRTYEQYF.

The chain combines TRBV5-1 with TRBJ1-4; D not resolved. This CDR3 spans 13 amino acids. Trimming shortened V by 0 bases and J by 4 bases, and 4 bases separated the two germline ends. Germline V gene data show CDR1 as SGHRS and CDR2 as YFSETQ. In DNA, the CDR3 is TGCGCCAGCAGCTTGGGTGGTAATGAAAAACTGTTTTTT. Residues: CASSLGGNEKLFF.

This clone occurred once. This chain joins TRBV4-1 and TRBJ2-6, with no clear D. The germline V gene encodes CDR1 MGHRA and CDR2 YSYEKL. The CDR3 has 14 residues. The V gene lost 4 bases and the J gene lost 0 bases, with 4 bases spanning the gap. CDR3 residues: CASSLFSGANVLTF. The CDR3 DNA reads TGCGCCAGCAGCCTTTTCTCTGGGGCCAACGTCCTGACTTTC.

The J gene is TRBJ2-1, the V gene TRBV7-3; no clear D. The CDR3 sequence is 15 residues long. CDR1 is SGHTA and CDR2 is FQGTGA in the germline V gene. Trimming pared 0 bases from V and 4 bases from J, leaving 10 bases between. The CDR3: CASSLTSGIYNEQFF. In nucleotides, the CDR3 is TGTGCCAGCAGCTTAACAAGTGGGATTTACAATGAGCAGTTCTTC.

The V and J genes are TRBV2 and TRBJ1-4; TRBD1 agrees at 9 bases. The CDR3 sequence is 15 residues long. Germline assignment: CDR1 SNHLY and CDR2 FYNNEI. J lost 6 bases, V lost 5 bases, and 7 bases had no gene match. The CDR3 here is CASSRWTGEDEKLFF. CDR3 nucleotides: TGTGCCAGCAGTAGATGGACAGGGGAAGATGAAAAACTGTTTTTT.